The sequence of this TCR beta chain was determined in a study of graft-versus-host responses after intestinal transplantation (dated by TCRdb to about 2021). Regarding the complete study: The transplants that recipients received were multivisceral, liver-intestinal, or isolated intestinal. Anti-thymocyte globulin induction was given to all recipients, followed by maintenance tacrolimus and steroids for approximately three years. Samples from a few later patients were sequenced in-house on an Illumina MiSeq with MiXCR processing rather than by the commercial service. To identify alloreactive clones, pre-transplant mixed lymphocyte reaction products were sequenced and then compared with unstimulated pre-transplant donor and recipient T cells. Of the roughly 26 intestinal transplant recipients enrolled in the cohort, one of whom was a retransplant, a few patients without pretransplant specimens were excluded. After intestinal transplantation, graft-versus-host and host-versus-graft alloreactive T cell clones in the graft, circulation and bone marrow were tracked using bulk TCR-beta CDR3 sequencing. Donor T cell macrochimerism was defined as a peak of at least 4% donor T cells among recipient peripheral blood mononuclear cells.

What the work shows at the level of the full study, not this receptor alone: High GvH to HvG T cell clonal ratios were observed in the allografts of patients with donor T cell macrochimerism. Early after transplant, peak levels of circulating GvH clones were found to be associated with declines in HvG clones. Conclusions were limited by the relatively low number and heterogeneity of intestinal transplant patients. GvH clones were detected in recipient bone marrow, and some appeared earlier in ileal mucosa or blood, consistent with an intestinal mucosal origin.

The library was produced with the immunoSEQ multiplex PCR assay. Adaptive Biotechnologies carried out high-throughput TCR-beta CDR3 sequencing of genomic DNA for most patients. In the original analysis: Adaptive's ImmunoSEQ software was the source of the TCR sequencing data for 18 patients, while a few other patients were processed with MiXCR and VDJtools. CDR3 nucleotide sequences shared between donor and recipient were removed because the origin of such sequences could not be assigned. To be classed as alloreactive, a clone needed at least 2-fold expansion over unstimulated cells and a minimum CFSE-low frequency of 0.002% (template counts) or 0.001% (read counts). Clones were considered mappable if detected in sequenced pre-transplant spleen, lymph node, or MLR CFSE-low populations of the donor or recipient. The cumulative frequency of alloreactive clones was calculated as a percentage of all sequences, weighted by copy number. TCRdb's version of the immuneACCESS table is confined to in-frame rearrangements and falls short of the full clone set. An unresolved V gene accounts for under half of the shortfall where checked; the remainder is of unknown origin. That table supplies the V and J calls and clone size; D and trimming were determined from the DNA. The sample profile shows 11,000 to 15,000 clones; over 75% of them were found once. The top ten clones comprise 3.5% to 4% of the sample.

For this clone: Its recognized antigen is unknown. No quality values exist for individual bases; no much larger clone is one base distant.

Its CDR3 holds 13 amino acids, cysteine through phenylalanine. Of the read, only the CDR3 DNA is kept; its 39 bases are in frame from base 1. V is pared back by 1 base and J by 10 bases, with 12 bases lying between the germline termini. CDR1 is given as SGHTS and CDR2 as YDEGEE, both from the germline V gene. Intraepithelial and lamina propria lymphocytes were isolated from graft specimens using dithiothreitol, EDTA incubations and collagenase D digestion. Bulk TCR-beta sequencing was performed on serial intestinal graft biopsy specimens collected as late as 600 days after transplant. The TCR sequence derives from a human patient who received an intestinal transplant, so some T cells may come from the graft donor. This sequence uses TRBV5-8 and TRBJ2-4; TRBD1 is perhaps the D gene, given 6 matching bases. The starting material was ileum tissue, obtained about four weeks after intestinal transplant. The CDR3 reads as follows: CASSLQGSWIQYF. The DNA is TGTGCCAGCAGCTTGCAGGGGAGTTGGATTCAGTACTTC.